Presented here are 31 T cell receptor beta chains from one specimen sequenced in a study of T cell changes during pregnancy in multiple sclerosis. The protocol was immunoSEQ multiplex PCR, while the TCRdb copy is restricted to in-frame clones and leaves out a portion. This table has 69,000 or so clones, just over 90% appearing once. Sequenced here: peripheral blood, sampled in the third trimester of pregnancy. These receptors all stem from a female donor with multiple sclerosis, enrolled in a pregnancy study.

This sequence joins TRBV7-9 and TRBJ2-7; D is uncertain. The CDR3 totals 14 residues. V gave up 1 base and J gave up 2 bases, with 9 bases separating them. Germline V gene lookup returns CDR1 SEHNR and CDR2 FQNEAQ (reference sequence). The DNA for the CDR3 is TGTGCCAGCAGCTTAGATCTAACCCCCTACGAGCAGTACTTC. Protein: CASSLDLTPYEQYF.

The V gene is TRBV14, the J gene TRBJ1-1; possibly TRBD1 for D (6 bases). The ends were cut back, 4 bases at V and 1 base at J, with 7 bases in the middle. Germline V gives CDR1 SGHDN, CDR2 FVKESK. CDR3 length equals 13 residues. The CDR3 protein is CASSLQGNTEAFF. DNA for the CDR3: TGTGCCAGCAGCCTACAGGGGAACACTGAAGCTTTCTTT.

CDR3 sequence reads: CASSFGQGASIETQYF. The CDR3 DNA follows: TGTGCCAGCAGCTTCGGACAGGGGGCCTCGATTGAGACCCAGTACTTC. This chain joins TRBV5-8 and TRBJ2-5, with 11 bases identical to TRBD1. Germline assignment: CDR1 SGHTS and CDR2 YDEGEE. The CDR3 has 16 residues. The V gene end was trimmed by 2 bases and the J gene end by 5 bases; junction bases not matched to a gene: 8.

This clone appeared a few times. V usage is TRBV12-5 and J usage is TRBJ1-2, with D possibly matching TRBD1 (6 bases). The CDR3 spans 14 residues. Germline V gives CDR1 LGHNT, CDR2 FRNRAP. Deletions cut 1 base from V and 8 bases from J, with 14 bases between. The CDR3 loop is CASGLGLTGRGYTF. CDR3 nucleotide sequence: TGTGCTAGTGGTTTGGGCCTAACAGGGCGAGGCTACACCTTC.

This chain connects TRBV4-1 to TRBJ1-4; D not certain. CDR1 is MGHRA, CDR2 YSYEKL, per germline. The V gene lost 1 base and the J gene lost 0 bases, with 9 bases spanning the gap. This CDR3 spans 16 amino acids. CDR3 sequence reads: CASSQVPLATNEKLFF. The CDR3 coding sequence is TGCGCCAGCAGCCAAGTCCCACTTGCAACTAATGAAAAACTGTTTTTT.

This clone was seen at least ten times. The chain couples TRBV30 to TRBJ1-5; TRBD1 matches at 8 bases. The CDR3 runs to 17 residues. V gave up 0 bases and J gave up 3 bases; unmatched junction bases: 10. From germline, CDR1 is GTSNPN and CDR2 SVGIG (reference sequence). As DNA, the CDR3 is TGTGCCTGGAGTGTACCTGGACAGGGAATGATCAATCAGCCCCAGCATTTT. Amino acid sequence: CAWSVPGQGMINQPQHF. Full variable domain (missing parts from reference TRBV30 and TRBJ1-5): SQTIHQWPATLVQPVGSPLSLECTVEGTSNPNLYWYRQAAGRGLQLLFYSVGIGQISSEVPQNLSASRPQDRQFILSSKKLLLSDSGFYLCAWSVPGQGMINQPQHFGDGTRLSIL.

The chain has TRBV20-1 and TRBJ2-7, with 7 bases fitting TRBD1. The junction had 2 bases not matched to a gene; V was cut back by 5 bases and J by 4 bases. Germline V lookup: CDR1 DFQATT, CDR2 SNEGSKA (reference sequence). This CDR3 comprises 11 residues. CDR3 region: CSAGDSYEQYF. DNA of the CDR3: TGCAGTGCTGGGGACAGTTACGAGCAGTACTTC.

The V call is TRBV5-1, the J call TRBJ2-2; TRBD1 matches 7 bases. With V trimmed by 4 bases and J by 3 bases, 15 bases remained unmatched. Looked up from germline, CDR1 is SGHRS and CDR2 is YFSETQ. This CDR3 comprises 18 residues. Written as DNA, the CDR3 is TGCGCCAGCAGCGCCGGGACAGTACCCTTCGAGGACACCGGGGAGCTGTTTTTT. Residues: CASSAGTVPFEDTGELFF.

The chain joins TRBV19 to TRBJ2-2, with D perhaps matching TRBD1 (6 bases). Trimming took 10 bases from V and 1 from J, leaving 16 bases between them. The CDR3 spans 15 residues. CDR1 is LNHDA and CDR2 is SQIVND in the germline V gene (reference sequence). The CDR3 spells CATSTGRRNTGELFF. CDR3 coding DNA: TGTGCCACCAGCACAGGGCGCCGGAACACCGGGGAGCTGTTTTTT.

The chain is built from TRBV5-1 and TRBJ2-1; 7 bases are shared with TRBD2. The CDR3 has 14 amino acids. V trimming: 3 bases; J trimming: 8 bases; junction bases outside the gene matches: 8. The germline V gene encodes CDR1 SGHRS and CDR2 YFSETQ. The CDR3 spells CASSWGGGSYEQFF. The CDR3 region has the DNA TGCGCCAGCAGCTGGGGGGGAGGGAGCTATGAGCAGTTCTTC.

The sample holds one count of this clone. The CDR3 protein is CASSQRREETQYF. CDR3 sequence (DNA): TGCGCCAGCAGCCAACGGAGAGAAGAGACCCAGTACTTC. The gene calls are TRBV4-1 and TRBJ2-5; D is ambiguous. Germline CDR1 MGHRA, CDR2 YSYEKL. Deletions cut 2 bases from V and 3 bases from J, with 7 bases between. The CDR3 has 13 residues.

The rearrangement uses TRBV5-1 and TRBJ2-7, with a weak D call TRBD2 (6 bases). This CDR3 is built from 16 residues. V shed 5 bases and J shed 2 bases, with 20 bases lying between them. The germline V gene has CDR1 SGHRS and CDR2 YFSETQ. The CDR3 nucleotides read TGCGCCAGCAGGAAACGGCCGGGGGATAGTACCTACGAGCAGTACTTC. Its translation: CASRKRPGDSTYEQYF.

For the CDR3, the DNA is TGTGCCAGCAGCCAAGGAGTGACAGATACGCAGTATTTT. It encodes CASSQGVTDTQYF. This chain uses TRBV4-2 with TRBJ2-3, with D unclear. This CDR3 is built from 13 residues. Per germline, CDR1 LGHNA and CDR2 YNFKEQ. Trimming stripped 1 base from V and 3 bases from J, with 5 bases between.

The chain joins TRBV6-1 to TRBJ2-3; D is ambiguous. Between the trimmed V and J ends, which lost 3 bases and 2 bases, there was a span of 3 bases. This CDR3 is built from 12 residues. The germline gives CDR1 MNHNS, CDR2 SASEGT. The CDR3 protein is CASSDNTDTQYF. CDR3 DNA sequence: TGTGCCAGCAGTGATAACACAGATACGCAGTATTTT.

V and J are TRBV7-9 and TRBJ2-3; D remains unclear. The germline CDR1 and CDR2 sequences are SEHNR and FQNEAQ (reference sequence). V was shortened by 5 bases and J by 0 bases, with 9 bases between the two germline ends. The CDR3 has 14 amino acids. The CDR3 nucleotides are TGTGCCAGCAGCCCGCCTACTAGCACAGATACGCAGTATTTT. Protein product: CASSPPTSTDTQYF.

CDR3 nucleotide sequence: TGTGCCAGCAGCTTAGGGGGGACAGGGAACTACGAGCAGTACTTC. Translation: CASSLGGTGNYEQYF. The rearrangement links TRBV13 to TRBJ2-7, with TRBD1 identical over 9 bases. J gave up 3 bases and V 0 bases, and 3 bases lay outside the gene matches. The CDR3 sequence is 15 residues long. Germline CDR1 reads PRHDT; CDR2 reads FYEKMQ (reference sequence).

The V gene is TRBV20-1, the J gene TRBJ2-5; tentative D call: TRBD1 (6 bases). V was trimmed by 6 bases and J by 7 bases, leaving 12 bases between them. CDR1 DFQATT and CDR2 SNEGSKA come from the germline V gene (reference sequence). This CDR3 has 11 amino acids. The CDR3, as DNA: TGCAGTGCCCGGACAGATTGGACCCAGTACTTC. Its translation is CSARTDWTQYF.

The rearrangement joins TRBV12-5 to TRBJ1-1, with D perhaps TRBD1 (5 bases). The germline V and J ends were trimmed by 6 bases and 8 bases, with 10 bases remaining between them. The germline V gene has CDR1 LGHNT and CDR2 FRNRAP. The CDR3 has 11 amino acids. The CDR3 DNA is TGTGCTAGTGGCGGGGGATTCGAAGCTTTCTTT. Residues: CASGGGFEAFF.

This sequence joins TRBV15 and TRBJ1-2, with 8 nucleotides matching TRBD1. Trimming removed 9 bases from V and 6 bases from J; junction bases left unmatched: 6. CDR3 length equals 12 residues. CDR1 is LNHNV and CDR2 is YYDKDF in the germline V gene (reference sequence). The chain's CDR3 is CATGDRINGYTF. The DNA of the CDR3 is TGTGCCACAGGGGACAGGATAAATGGCTACACCTTC.

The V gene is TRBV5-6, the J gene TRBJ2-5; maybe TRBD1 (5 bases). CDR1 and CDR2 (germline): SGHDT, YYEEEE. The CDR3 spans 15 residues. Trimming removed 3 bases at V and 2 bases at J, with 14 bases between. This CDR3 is CASSWDQGLQETQYF. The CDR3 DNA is TGTGCCAGCAGCTGGGATCAGGGCTTACAAGAGACCCAGTACTTC. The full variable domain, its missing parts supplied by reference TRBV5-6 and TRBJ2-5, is DAGVTQSPTHLIKTRGQQVTLRCSPKSGHDTVSWYQQALGQGPQFIFQYYEEEERQRGNFPDRFSGHQFPNYSSELNVNALLLGDSALYLCASSWDQGLQETQYFGPGTRLLVL.

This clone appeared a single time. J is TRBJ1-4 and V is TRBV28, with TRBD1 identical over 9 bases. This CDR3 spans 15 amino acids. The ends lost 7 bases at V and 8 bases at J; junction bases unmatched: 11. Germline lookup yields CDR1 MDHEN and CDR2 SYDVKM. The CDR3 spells CASIEGQGGWEKLFF. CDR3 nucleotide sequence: TGTGCCAGCATTGAGGGACAGGGAGGATGGGAAAAACTGTTTTTT.

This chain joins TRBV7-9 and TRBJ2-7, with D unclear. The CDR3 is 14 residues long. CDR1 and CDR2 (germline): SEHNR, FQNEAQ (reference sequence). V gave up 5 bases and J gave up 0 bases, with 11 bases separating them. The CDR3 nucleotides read TGTGCCAGCAGCACCCCAGCGAGCTCCTACGAGCAGTACTTC. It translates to CASSTPASSYEQYF. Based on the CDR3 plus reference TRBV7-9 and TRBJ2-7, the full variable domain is DTGVSQNPRHKITKRGQNVTFRCDPISEHNRLYWYRQTLGQGPEFLTYFQNEAQLEKSRLLSDRFSAERPKGSFSTLEIQRTEQGDSAMYLCASSTPASSYEQYFGPGTRLTVT.

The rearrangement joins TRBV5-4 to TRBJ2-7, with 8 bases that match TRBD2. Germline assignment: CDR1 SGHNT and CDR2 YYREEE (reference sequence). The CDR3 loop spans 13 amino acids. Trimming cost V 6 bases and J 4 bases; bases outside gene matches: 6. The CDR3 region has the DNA TGTGCCAGCACACGTCGGGGGGGTTACGAGCAGTACTTC. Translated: CASTRRGGYEQYF.

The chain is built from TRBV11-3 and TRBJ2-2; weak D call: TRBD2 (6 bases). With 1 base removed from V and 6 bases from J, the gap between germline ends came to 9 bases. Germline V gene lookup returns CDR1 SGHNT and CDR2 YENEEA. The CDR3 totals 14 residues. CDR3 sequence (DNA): TGTGCCAGCAGCTTAGTCTGGGGGGCCGGGGAGCTGTTTTTT. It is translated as CASSLVWGAGELFF.

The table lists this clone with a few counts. Written as DNA, the CDR3 is TGTGCCACCAGCAGAGAGAAAGGACAGCCGGCTAATTCACCCCTCCACTTT. Translated, it gives CATSREKGQPANSPLHF. The chain employs TRBV15 and TRBJ1-6; TRBD1 is a possible D gene (6 bases). With 0 bases removed from V and 6 bases from J, the gap between germline ends came to 15 bases. Germline lookup yields CDR1 LNHNV and CDR2 YYDKDF (reference sequence). The CDR3 runs 17 residues.

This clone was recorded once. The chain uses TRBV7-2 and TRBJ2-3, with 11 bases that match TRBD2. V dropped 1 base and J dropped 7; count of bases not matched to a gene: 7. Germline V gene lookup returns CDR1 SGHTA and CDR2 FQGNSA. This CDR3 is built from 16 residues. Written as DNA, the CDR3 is TGTGCCAGCAGCTTAGGTAGCGGGGGGGCCGGGAATACGCAGTATTTT. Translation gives CASSLGSGGAGNTQYF.

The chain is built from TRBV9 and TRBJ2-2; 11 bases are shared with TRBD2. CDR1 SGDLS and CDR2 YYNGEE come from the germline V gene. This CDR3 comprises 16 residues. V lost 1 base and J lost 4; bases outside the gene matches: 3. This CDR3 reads CASSVTSGGPTGELFF. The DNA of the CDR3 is TGTGCCAGCAGCGTAACTAGCGGGGGCCCCACCGGGGAGCTGTTTTTT. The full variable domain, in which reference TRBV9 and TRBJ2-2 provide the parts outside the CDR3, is DSGVTQTPKHLITATGQRVTLRCSPRSGDLSVYWYQQSLDQGLQFLIQYYNGEERAKGNILERFSAQQFPDLHSELNLSSLELGDSALYFCASSVTSGGPTGELFFGEGSRLTVL.

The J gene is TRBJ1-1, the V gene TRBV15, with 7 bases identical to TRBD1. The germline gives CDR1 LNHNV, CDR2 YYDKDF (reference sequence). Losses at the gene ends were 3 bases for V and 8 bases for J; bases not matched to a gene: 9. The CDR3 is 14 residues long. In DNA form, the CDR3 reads TGTGCCACCAGCAGGGGGTGGGACAGTGAAGAAGCTTTCTTT. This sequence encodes CATSRGWDSEEAFF. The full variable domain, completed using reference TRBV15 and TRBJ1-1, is DAMVIQNPRYQVTQFGKPVTLSCSQTLNHNVMYWYQQKSSQAPKLLFHYYDKDFNNEADTPDNFQSRRPNTSFCFLDIRSPGLGDTAMYLCATSRGWDSEEAFFGQGTRLTVV.

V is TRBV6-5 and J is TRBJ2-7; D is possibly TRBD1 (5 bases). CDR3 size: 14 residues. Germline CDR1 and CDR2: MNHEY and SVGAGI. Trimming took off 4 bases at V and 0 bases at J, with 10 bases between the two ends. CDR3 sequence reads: CASSSGHGSYEQYF. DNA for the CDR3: TGTGCCAGCAGTTCTGGACACGGCTCCTACGAGCAGTACTTC.

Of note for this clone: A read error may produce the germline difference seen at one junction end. The CDR3 region is CTSSLEGRGSEAFF. CDR3 in DNA: TGTACCAGCAGCTTGGAGGGCCGGGGGTCTGAAGCTTTCTTT. The gene calls are TRBV5-6 and TRBJ1-1; D perhaps matches TRBD1 (5 bases). Germline CDR1 SGHDT, CDR2 YYEEEE. This CDR3 contains 14 residues.

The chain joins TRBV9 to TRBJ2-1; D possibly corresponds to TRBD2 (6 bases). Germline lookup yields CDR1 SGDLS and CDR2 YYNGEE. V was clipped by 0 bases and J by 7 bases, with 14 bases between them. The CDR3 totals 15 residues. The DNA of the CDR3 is TGTGCCAGCAGCGTAGGGGGGGTTACCTTGAATGAGCAGTTCTTC. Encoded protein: CASSVGGVTLNEQFF.